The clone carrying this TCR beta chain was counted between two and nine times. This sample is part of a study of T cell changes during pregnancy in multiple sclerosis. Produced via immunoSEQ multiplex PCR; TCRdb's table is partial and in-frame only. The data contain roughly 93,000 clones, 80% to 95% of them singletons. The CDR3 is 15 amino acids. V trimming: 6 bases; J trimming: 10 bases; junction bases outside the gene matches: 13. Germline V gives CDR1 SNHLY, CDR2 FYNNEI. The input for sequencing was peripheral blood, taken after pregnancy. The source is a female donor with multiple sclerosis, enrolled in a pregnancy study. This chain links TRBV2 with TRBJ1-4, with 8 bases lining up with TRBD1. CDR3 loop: CASRNSAGGRGKLFF. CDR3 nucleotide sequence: TGTGCCAGCAGAAATAGCGCAGGGGGCAGAGGAAAACTGTTTTTT.